A single T cell receptor (beta chain) is shown here with its context. Sequencing was performed with immunoSEQ multiplex PCR; in TCRdb, only in-frame clones are kept and a portion is missing. Seen here are tens of thousands of clones, approximately 80% observed once, and the top ten hold less than 2.5%. Thawed unstimulated PBMCs were FACS-sorted by CD3, CD4 and CD8 into two populations. Germline values: CDR1 SGHVS, CDR2 FQNEAQ. This CDR3 comprises 15 residues. V lost 1 base and J 0 bases, leaving 10 bases between the germline ends. This sample stems from a study of T cell clones after liver transplantation. Study background: TCRbeta sequencing after a pre-transplant mixed lymphocyte reaction identified graft-donor-reactive clones, later tracked in post-transplant blood. Third-party-reactive TCRbeta sequences from pre-transplant mixed lymphocyte reactions served as antigen-independent comparators. Until 12-24 months post-transplant, subjects got standard immunosuppression and no induction.

This TCR was sampled from a human patient who received a liver transplant. Some of the T cells may derive from the graft donor. The chain recombines TRBV7-8 with TRBJ2-7; D perhaps matches TRBD1 (6 bases). The sample consisted of CD4+ T cells from blood, taken around 50 months after liver transplant. CDR3: CASSLGAGDSYEQYF. In nucleotides, the CDR3 is TGTGCCAGCAGCTTAGGTGCAGGGGACTCCTACGAGCAGTACTTC. The entire variable domain, with the rest obtained from reference TRBV7-8 and TRBJ2-7, is as follows: GAGVSQSPRYKVAKRGQDVALRCDPISGHVSLFWYQQALGQGPEFLTYFQNEAQLDKSGLPSDRFFAERPEGSVSTLKIQRTQQEDSAVYLCASSLGAGDSYEQYFGPGTRLTVT.